This T cell receptor (beta chain) was sequenced in a study of shared clonotypes between healthy human individuals. Produced via immunoSEQ multiplex PCR; TCRdb's table is partial and in-frame only. The sample holds some 2,000,000 clones, under 97% seen once. The sequencing sample was made of naive CD4+ T cells sorted from blood. Subset specified: CD45RA+ positively selected. This clonotype originated in a man younger than 30 in good health.

The CDR3 region is CASSKTDLSSPLHF. CDR3 bases: TGTGCCAGCAGTAAGACAGATCTCTCCTCACCCCTCCACTTT. The V gene is TRBV6-1, the J gene TRBJ1-6, with a tentative D call TRBD1 (5 bases). The germline V gene encodes CDR1 MNHNS and CDR2 SASEGT. Trimming cost V 5 bases and J 10 bases, with 15 bases left between them. CDR3 size: 14 residues.